What follows are 18 T cell receptor beta chains derived from one specimen sequenced in a study of T cell repertoires in MIS-A myocarditis. Method: immunoSEQ multiplex PCR; TCRdb's copy keeps in-frame clones and lacks some. The sample yields roughly 12,000 clones, roughly 83% seen once. Material for sequencing was right ventricle heart tissue obtained at autopsy. The receptors stem from a man between 18 and 35 years old with fulminant myocarditis from multisystem inflammatory syndrome in adults (MIS-A) after COVID-19.

The rearrangement joins TRBV24-1 to TRBJ2-5; 9 bases are shared with TRBD1. The ends lost 9 bases at V and 3 bases at J; junction bases unmatched: 4. Germline V gives CDR1 KGHDR, CDR2 SFDVKD. The CDR3 runs to 13 residues. CDR3 nucleotides: TGTGCCACCGGACGACAGGGGGAAGAGACCCAGTACTTC. It translates to CATGRQGEETQYF.

The chain is built from TRBV15 and TRBJ1-5; D not resolved. The CDR3 totals 14 residues. V lost 1 base and J 4 bases, leaving 8 bases between the germline ends. Germline V gene lookup returns CDR1 LNHNV and CDR2 YYDKDF (reference sequence). The CDR3 nucleotides are TGTGCCACCAGCAGAGCGAGGGAAAATCAGCCCCAGCATTTT. It translates to CATSRARENQPQHF. The variable domain in full, with the rest retrieved from reference TRBV15 and TRBJ1-5, is DAMVIQNPRYQVTQFGKPVTLSCSQTLNHNVMYWYQQKSSQAPKLLFHYYDKDFNNEADTPDNFQSRRPNTSFCFLDIRSPGLGDTAMYLCATSRARENQPQHFGDGTRLSIL.

The chain recombines TRBV19 with TRBJ1-2, with 7 nucleotides matching TRBD1. The CDR3 is made up of 13 amino acids. V lost 4 bases, J lost 5 bases, and 4 bases stayed unmatched. Germline loops: CDR1 LNHDA, CDR2 SQIVND (reference sequence). The CDR3 loop reads CASSTGTAYGYTF. The CDR3 DNA follows: TGTGCCAGTAGTACGGGGACAGCATATGGCTACACCTTC.

This clone has just one count. The chain recombines TRBV7-2 with TRBJ2-1, with 9 nucleotides matching TRBD2. The germline V gene has CDR1 SGHTA and CDR2 FQGNSA. V lost 5 bases, J lost 7 bases, and 6 bases stayed unmatched. The CDR3 length is 14 residues. The CDR3 spells CASSPTLAGNEQFF. In nucleotides, the CDR3 is TGTGCCAGCAGCCCAACCCTAGCGGGGAATGAGCAGTTCTTC.

The CDR3 is CASSPGQGLLYNEKLFF. The CDR3 DNA reads as TGTGCCAGCAGTCCAGGACAGGGCTTACTATATAATGAAAAACTGTTTTTT. The chain uses TRBV6-6 and TRBJ1-4, with TRBD1 matching over 8 bases. After removal of 5 bases from V and 4 bases from J, the junction contained 12 bases not matched to a gene. The CDR3 totals 17 residues. Germline values: CDR1 MNHNY, CDR2 SVGAGI (reference sequence).

Concerning this clone: At one end the junction does not follow the germline gene, possibly because of a read error. The chain combines TRBV9 with TRBJ2-1; 11 bases agree with TRBD2. CDR1 and CDR2 from the germline V gene are SGDLS and YYNGEE. The CDR3 runs to 13 residues. The DNA of the CDR3 is TGTGCCAGTAGCGGGAGGGCCTACAATGAGCAGTTCTTC. Amino acids: CASSGRAYNEQFF.

The chain is built from TRBV7-8 and TRBJ1-5, with 7 bases lining up with TRBD1. CDR1 and CDR2 from the germline V gene are SGHVS and FQNEAQ. This CDR3 comprises 14 residues. V lost 5 bases to trimming and J lost 5 bases; unmatched junction nucleotides: 6. CDR3 nucleotide sequence: TGTGCCAGCAGCCTACGGGACAGCTATCAGCCCCAGCATTTT. Its protein product is CASSLRDSYQPQHF.

The V call is TRBV29-1, the J call TRBJ1-2, with D uncertain. This CDR3 contains 12 residues. The germline V gene encodes CDR1 SQVTM and CDR2 ANQGSEA. The V gene lost 3 bases and the J gene lost 8 bases, with 13 bases spanning the gap. CDR3 DNA: TGCAGCGTTGAGGAAGAATCAGAAGGCTACACCTTC. It yields the protein CSVEEESEGYTF. Full variable domain (missing parts from reference TRBV29-1 and TRBJ1-2): SAVISQKPSRDICQRGTSLTIQCQVDSQVTMMFWYRQQPGQSLTLIATANQGSEATYESGFVIDKFPISRPNLTFSTLTVSNMSPEDSSIYLCSVEEESEGYTFGSGTRLTVV.

V gene TRBV7-9 combines with J gene TRBJ1-4; no clear D gene. With 5 bases removed from V and 2 bases from J, the gap between germline ends came to 12 bases. The CDR3 consists of 15 residues. Per the germline V gene, CDR1 is SEHNR and CDR2 is FQNEAQ (reference sequence). In DNA, the CDR3 is TGTGCCAGCAGCCGGAGCGGTTCGACTAATGAAAAACTGTTTTTT. Translated: CASSRSGSTNEKLFF.

The chain employs TRBV7-2 and TRBJ2-2; D is ambiguous. Trimming pared 3 bases from V and 0 bases from J, leaving 14 bases between. The CDR3 consists of 17 residues. Germline-derived CDR1 and CDR2 are SGHTA and FQGNSA. Here the CDR3 reads CASSFQIRNANTGELFF. The CDR3 bases are TGTGCCAGCAGCTTCCAGATTCGAAACGCGAACACCGGGGAGCTGTTTTTT.

V is TRBV15 and J is TRBJ1-4, with a tentative D call TRBD1 (6 bases). Germline loops: CDR1 LNHNV, CDR2 YYDKDF (reference sequence). V lost 1 base and J lost 10, with 19 bases in between. The CDR3 covers 16 residues. This chain's CDR3 is CATSRGRDTSDLKLFF. CDR3 DNA sequence: TGTGCCACCAGCAGAGGCCGGGACACCTCTGACCTAAAACTGTTTTTT.

The V gene is TRBV4-2, the J gene TRBJ1-3; possibly TRBD1 for D (5 bases). CDR3 length: 15 residues. Deletions cut 3 bases from V and 2 bases from J, with 11 bases between. CDR1 is LGHNA, CDR2 YNFKEQ, per germline. The CDR3 region is CASSHRQGAGNTIYF. The CDR3 coding sequence is TGTGCCAGCAGCCATCGGCAGGGAGCTGGAAACACCATATATTTT.

This clone showed up just a few times. CDR3 residues: CASSPAQGEAFF. The CDR3 bases are TGTGCCAGCTCACCCGCACAGGGAGAAGCTTTCTTT. The V gene is TRBV18, the J gene TRBJ1-1; D is possibly TRBD1 (6 bases). The length of the CDR3 is 12 residues. Germline CDR1 reads KGHSH; CDR2 reads LQKENI. V gave up 3 bases and J gave up 8 bases, with 10 bases separating them. Using reference TRBV18 and TRBJ1-1 for the parts outside the CDR3, the full variable domain is NAGVMQNPRHLVRRRGQEARLRCSPMKGHSHVYWYRQLPEEGLKFMVYLQKENIIDESGMPKERFSAEFPKEGPSILRIQQVVRGDSAAYFCASSPAQGEAFFGQGTRLTVV.

This chain uses TRBV28 with TRBJ1-1; TRBD1 is a possible D gene (5 bases). Between the trimmed V and J ends, which lost 8 bases and 0 bases, there was a span of 16 bases. The germline V gene has CDR1 MDHEN and CDR2 SYDVKM. The CDR3 spans 15 residues. The CDR3 DNA reads as TGTGCCAGCTTAACCAAAGGGACGTTGAACACTGAAGCTTTCTTT. It specifies CASLTKGTLNTEAFF.

This chain uses TRBV6-2 or TRBV6-3 with TRBJ1-5, with 9 bases lining up with TRBD1. V dropped 4 bases and J dropped 5; count of bases not matched to a gene: 3. The CDR3 loop spans 14 amino acids. CDR1 is MNHEY and CDR2 is SVGEGT in the germline V gene. The CDR3 sequence: CASSWGTGHQPQHF. The CDR3 coding sequence is TGTGCCAGCAGTTGGGGGACAGGGCATCAGCCCCAGCATTTT.

This clone showed up just a few times. The CDR3 here is CASSLSPYNEQFF. The DNA of the CDR3 is TGTGCCAGCAGTTTGTCGCCCTACAATGAGCAGTTCTTC. The V call is TRBV12-3 or TRBV12-4, the J call TRBJ2-1; no clear D. Trimming pared 3 bases from V and 2 bases from J, leaving 5 bases between. The CDR3 has 13 amino acids.

There are a few counts of this clone. The CDR3 DNA reads as TGTGCCAGCAGTGAAGCGGGGGGGACAGAAGCTTTCTTT. It specifies CASSEAGGTEAFF. The V and J genes are TRBV6-1 and TRBJ1-1; D might be TRBD1 (6 bases). Germline V gene lookup returns CDR1 MNHNS and CDR2 SASEGT. This CDR3 comprises 13 residues. Trimming took 0 bases from V and 8 from J, leaving 10 bases between them.

This rearrangement joins TRBV5-1 to TRBJ2-7; 8 bases line up with TRBD2. Germline V gene lookup returns CDR1 SGHRS and CDR2 YFSETQ. This CDR3 has 15 residues. With V trimmed by 4 bases and J by 2 bases, 8 bases remained unmatched. In DNA, the CDR3 is TGCGCCAGCAGCGATCTGACTAGCGAACCCTACGAGCAGTACTTC. Its translation is CASSDLTSEPYEQYF.